This T cell receptor beta chain stems from a study of blood T cell repertoires in COVID-19 (dated by TCRdb to 2018 to 2020). Regarding the study in general: Samples from collaborators originated in the United States, Italy and Spain and spanned both the acute and convalescent phases of COVID-19. The material from the prospective study consisted of cDNA or gDNA derived from T cells, B-cell-depleted T cells, or PBMCs. The dataset comprised deeply sampled blood TCRbeta repertoires from subjects exposed to, actively infected with, or recovered from COVID-19. The repertoires were released in a freely available public database meant as a resource for research on the immune response to SARS-CoV-2. The samples were drawn from the first 160 participants of the ongoing ImmuneRACE study and from 1,254 subjects provided by 6 global collaborators. Nearly every sample came with metadata listing a de-identified subject ID, COVID-19 status, age in years and sex. Where available, HLA class I and class II types were obtained from metadata supplied by the sample provider rather than from assay-based typing.

TCRbeta CDR3 regions were amplified from genomic DNA using the immunoSEQ Assay, a bias-controlled multiplex PCR. The study's own analysis went as follows. The number of nucleated cells in each sample was estimated by amplification of reference gene primers within the assay. To quantify the absolute abundance of each unique TCRbeta CDR3 rearrangement, sequence reads were collapsed and filtered. For each sample, productive Simpson clonality was calculated as the square root of Simpson's diversity index across productive rearrangements. TCRdb took this table from immuneACCESS and kept in-frame rearrangements with V and J called. Such tables lack part of the clones; where checked against another copy, unresolved V genes explain under half of the gap, and the rest is unexplained. V, J and clone size are taken as reported in that table, and D and trimming were inferred from the DNA itself. For this sample there are 250,000 or so clones; around 90% appear just once. The ten largest account for approximately 7.2% of the sample.

Deletion took 7 bases off V and 4 bases off J, with a span of 9 bases between the germline ends. The CDR3 goes from the cysteine to the phenylalanine over 12 residues. Here the CDR3 DNA is all that survives: 36 bases in frame from base 1. CDR1 and CDR2 (SNHLY, FYNNEI) derive from the germline V gene. Paper-wide results and their limitations: The amount of clinical and demographic metadata varied by source and participant and was provided uncurated.

As to this clone: Its antigen has not been determined. Per-base qualities were not stored, and no clone one base away is much larger.

Collaborating institutions collected whole blood in K2EDTA tubes following their own protocols. For TCRbeta analysis, collaborators shipped samples in one of three forms: frozen whole blood, isolated PBMCs, or DNA extracted from either of those sample types. Sequenced sample: peripheral blood. The source of this sequence is a woman aged 70-85 years with active or convalescent COVID-19. The chain is made from TRBV2 and TRBJ2-3; too little of a D gene remains to name it. The CDR3 here reads CASNLVPDTQYF. The nucleotide sequence reads as follows: TGTGCCAGCAACCTAGTGCCAGATACGCAGTATTTT.